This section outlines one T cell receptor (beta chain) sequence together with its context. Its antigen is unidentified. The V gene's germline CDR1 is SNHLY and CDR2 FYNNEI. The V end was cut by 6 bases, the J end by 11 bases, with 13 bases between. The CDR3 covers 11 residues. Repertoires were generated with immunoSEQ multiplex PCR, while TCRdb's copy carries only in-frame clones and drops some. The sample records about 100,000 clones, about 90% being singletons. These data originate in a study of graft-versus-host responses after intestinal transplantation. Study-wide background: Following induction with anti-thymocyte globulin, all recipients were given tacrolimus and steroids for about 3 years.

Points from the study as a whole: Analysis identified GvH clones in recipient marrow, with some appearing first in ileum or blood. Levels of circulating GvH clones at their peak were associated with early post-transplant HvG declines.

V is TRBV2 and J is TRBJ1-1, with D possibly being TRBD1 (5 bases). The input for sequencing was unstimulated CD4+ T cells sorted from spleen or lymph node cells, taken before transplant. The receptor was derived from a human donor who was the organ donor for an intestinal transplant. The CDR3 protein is CASRRDGGAFF. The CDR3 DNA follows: TGTGCCAGCAGGAGGGACGGAGGGGCTTTCTTT.